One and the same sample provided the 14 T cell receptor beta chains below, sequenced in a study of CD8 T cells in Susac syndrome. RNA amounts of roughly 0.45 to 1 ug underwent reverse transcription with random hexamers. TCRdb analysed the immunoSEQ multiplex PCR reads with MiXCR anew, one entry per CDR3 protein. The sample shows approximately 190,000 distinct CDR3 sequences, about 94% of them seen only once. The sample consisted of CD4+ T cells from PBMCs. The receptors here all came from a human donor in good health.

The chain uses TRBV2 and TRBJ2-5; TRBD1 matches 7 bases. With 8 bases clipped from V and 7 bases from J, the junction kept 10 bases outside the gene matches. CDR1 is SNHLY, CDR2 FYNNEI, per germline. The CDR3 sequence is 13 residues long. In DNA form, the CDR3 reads TGTGCCAGCCTGGGGGACAGTTCTGCGACCCAGTACTTC. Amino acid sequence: CASLGDSSATQYF.

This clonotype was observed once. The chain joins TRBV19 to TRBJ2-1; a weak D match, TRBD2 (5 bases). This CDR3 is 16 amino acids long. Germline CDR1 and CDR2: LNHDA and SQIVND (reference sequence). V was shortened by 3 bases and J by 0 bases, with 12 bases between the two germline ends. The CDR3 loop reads CASSIRAVGSYNEQFF. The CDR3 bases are TGTGCCAGTAGTATCCGAGCGGTCGGCTCCTACAATGAGCAGTTCTTC.

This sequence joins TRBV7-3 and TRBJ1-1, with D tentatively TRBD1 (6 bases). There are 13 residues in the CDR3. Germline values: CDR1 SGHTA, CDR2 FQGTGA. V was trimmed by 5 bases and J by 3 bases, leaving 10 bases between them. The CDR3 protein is CASSRGGDTEAFF. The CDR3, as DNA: TGTGCCAGCAGCCGGGGGGGCGACACTGAAGCTTTCTTT. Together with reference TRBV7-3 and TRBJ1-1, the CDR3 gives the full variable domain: GAGVSQTPSNKVTEKGKYVELRCDPISGHTALYWYRQSLGQGPEFLIYFQGTGAADDSGLPNDRFFAVRPEGSVSTLKIQRTERGDSAVYLCASSRGGDTEAFFGQGTRLTVV.

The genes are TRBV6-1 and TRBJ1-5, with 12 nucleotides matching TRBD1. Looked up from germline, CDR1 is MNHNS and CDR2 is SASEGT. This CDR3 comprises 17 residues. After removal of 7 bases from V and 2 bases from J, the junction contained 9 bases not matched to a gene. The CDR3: CASTQGQGARGNQPQHF. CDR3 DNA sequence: TGTGCCAGCACCCAGGGACAGGGGGCTCGGGGCAATCAGCCCCAGCATTTT.

DNA for the CDR3: TGTGCCTGGGACGCGGGTCACAATCAGCCCCAGCATTTT. As protein: CAWDAGHNQPQHF. J is TRBJ1-5 and V is TRBV30; unclear D gene. CDR1 is GTSNPN and CDR2 is SVGIG in the germline V gene (reference sequence). Trimming left V 5 bases short and J 3 bases short, with 11 bases between. The CDR3 spans 13 residues.

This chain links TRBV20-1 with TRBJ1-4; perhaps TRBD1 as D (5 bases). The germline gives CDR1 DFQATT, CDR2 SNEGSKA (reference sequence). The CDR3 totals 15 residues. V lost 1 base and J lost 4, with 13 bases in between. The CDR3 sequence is CSARAFGGVNEKLFF. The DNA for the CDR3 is TGCAGTGCTAGAGCTTTTGGGGGAGTTAATGAAAAACTGTTTTTT.

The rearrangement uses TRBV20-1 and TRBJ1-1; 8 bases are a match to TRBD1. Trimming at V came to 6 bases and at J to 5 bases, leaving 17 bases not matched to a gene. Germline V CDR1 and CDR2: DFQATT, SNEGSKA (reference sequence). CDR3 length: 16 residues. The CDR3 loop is CSASPIRTGWGTEAFF. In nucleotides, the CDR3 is TGCAGTGCCTCACCCATTCGGACAGGGTGGGGGACTGAAGCTTTCTTT.

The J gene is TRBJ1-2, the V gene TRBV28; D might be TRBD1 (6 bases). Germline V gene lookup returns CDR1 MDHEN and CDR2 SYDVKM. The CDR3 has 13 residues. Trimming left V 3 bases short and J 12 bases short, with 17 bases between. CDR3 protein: CASSFRVPGDHTF. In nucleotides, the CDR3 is TGTGCCAGCAGTTTTCGTGTTCCAGGGGATCACACCTTC.

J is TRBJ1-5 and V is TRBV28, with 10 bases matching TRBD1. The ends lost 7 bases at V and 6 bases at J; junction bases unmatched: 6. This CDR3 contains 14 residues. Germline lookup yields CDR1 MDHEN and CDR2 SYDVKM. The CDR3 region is CASKRQGAIQPQHF. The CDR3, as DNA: TGTGCCAGCAAGAGACAGGGGGCAATTCAGCCCCAGCATTTT.

The CDR3 nucleotides read TGCGCCAGCAGCTCGGGACAGTGGACCGAAGACATTCAGTACTTC. Amino acid sequence: CASSSGQWTEDIQYF. The V call is TRBV5-1, the J call TRBJ2-4; TRBD1 matches at 7 bases. CDR3 length equals 15 residues. J gave up 8 bases and V 3 bases, and 11 bases lay outside the gene matches. Germline V gives CDR1 SGHRS, CDR2 YFSETQ.

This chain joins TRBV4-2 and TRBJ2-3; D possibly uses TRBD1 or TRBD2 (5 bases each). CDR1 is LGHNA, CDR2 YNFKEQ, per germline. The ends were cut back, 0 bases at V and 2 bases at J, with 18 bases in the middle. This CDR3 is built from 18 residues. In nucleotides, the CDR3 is TGTGCCAGCAGCCAAGATGGGGACCCATTTCAGTTCACAGATACGCAGTATTTT. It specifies CASSQDGDPFQFTDTQYF.

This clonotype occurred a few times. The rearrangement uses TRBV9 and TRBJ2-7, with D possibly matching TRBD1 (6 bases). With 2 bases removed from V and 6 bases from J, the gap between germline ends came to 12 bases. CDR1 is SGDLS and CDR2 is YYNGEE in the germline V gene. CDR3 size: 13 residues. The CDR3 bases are TGTGCCAGCAGCGTTACAGGGACGGGCGAGCAGTACTTC. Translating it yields CASSVTGTGEQYF.

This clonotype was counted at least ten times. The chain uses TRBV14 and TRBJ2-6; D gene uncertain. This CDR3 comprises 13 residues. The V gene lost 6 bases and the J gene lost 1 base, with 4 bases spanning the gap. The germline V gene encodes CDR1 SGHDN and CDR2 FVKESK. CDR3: CASSLSGANVLTF. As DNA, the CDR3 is TGTGCCAGCAGTTTATCTGGGGCCAACGTCCTGACTTTC.

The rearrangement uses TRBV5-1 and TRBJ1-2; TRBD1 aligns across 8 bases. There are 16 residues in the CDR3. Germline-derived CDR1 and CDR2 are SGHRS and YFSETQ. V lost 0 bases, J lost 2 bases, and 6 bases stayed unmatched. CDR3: CASSLGVTGGNYGYTF. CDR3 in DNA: TGCGCCAGCAGCTTGGGAGTCACAGGGGGGAACTATGGCTACACCTTC.